The rows below give T cell receptor beta chains drawn from one sample of a study of neurological immune-mediated disorders. TCRdb re-analysed the 5' RACE reads in MiXCR, keeping a single row per CDR3 protein. Among 20,000 to 25,000 distinct CDR3 sequences listed, roughly a sixth were seen once. Specimen: CD8+ T cells from blood. Receptor source: a woman aged 18-35 years with multiple sclerosis. The CDR3 runs from the conserved cysteine through the conserved F or W. Fields, in order: V gene, CDR3 protein.

>TRBV27
CASSLTADRGDYGYTF
>TRBV20-1
CSGLLAKADTQFF
>TRBV29-1
CSALAGFTDTQYF
>TRBV29-1
CSVLGMTGVMNTEAFF
>TRBV5-1
CASSFDRAWSGGYTF
>TRBV5-1
CASSLEHNQPQHF
>TRBV5-1
CASSLEGQGGQETQYF
>TRBV5-1
CASSFNRGNSNEKLFF
>TRBV29-1
CSAVPREGYGYTF
>TRBV5-6
CASSFQHRTLGEQFF
>TRBV12-3/TRBV12-4
CASSSRGVRETQYF
>TRBV2
CASSEIEKSQETQYF
>TRBV9
CASSVSGGPNTEAFF
>TRBV5-5
CASSLGPRVANEKLFF
>TRBV20-1
CSARDLTGVMNTEAFF
>TRBV27
CASSPGTAYYGGNTIYF
>TRBV6-5
CASSYKPFQETQYF
>TRBV9
CASSARVQGTNEKLFF
>TRBV5-6
CASSLEGWGQRDGYTF
>TRBV20-1
CSALGQTNYGYTF
>TRBV6-2/TRBV6-3
CASSSSAGEGNEQFF
>TRBV7-8
CASSLGGWVKTFRGTQYF
>TRBV24-1
CATSDWRNGELFF
>TRBV6-4
CASSNNGGGSLNEQFF
>TRBV19
CASSSRGDSEKLFF
>TRBV5-1
CASSLLSWDTEAFF
>TRBV7-8
CASSHLEFGGVETQYF
>TRBV9
CASSVWGVGGNTIYF
>TRBV4-3
CASSQDRTGRAEKLFF
>TRBV6-6
CASSPNGATEAFF
>TRBV5-1
CASSPGQAYNEQFF
>TRBV10-3
CAISVPGGNEQFF
>TRBV10-1
CASSESLAGTAEMNTEAFF
>TRBV27
CASSLFFAGGHGYTF
>TRBV12-3/TRBV12-4
CASSFSAETQYF
>TRBV29-1
CSVEGGGGYTF
>TRBV29-1
CSVETGSNEKLFF
>TRBV9
CASSAQGAGNEQFF
>TRBV28
CASSSPGATDTQYF
>TRBV9
CASSVENAEQYF
>TRBV12-3/TRBV12-4
CASSFLDRGTYEQYF
>TRBV3-1
CASSQIPYNEQFF
>TRBV5-6
CASNQPRWNTEALF
>TRBV11-3
CASSLDRSSLNEQFF
>TRBV6-2/TRBV6-3
CASRIRDTSYNEQFF
>TRBV7-2
CASREYHSYNSPLHF
>TRBV9
CASSVARGGPYGYTF
>TRBV20-1
CSAIRGEVTDTQYF
>TRBV24-1
CATSAPKQEYGYTF
>TRBV2
CASSAPLTTGVTEAFF
>TRBV7-9
CASSPHRGTTEAFF
>TRBV3-1
CASSRGHTNTGELFF